This T cell receptor beta chain was identified during a study of spatial heterogeneity in lung cancer. General study findings and limits: Tumor mutation count correlated with how many alpha and beta TCRs expanded intratumorally. Among tumor T cells, estimated coverage was approximately 7% for alpha chains and approximately 13% for beta chains.

As for time point: sample taken at primary tumor resection. At least ten counts were recorded for this clonotype. Its matching antigen is unknown. Using its own MiXCR run on the 5' RACE reads, TCRdb lists one record per CDR3 protein. The table lists about 28,000 distinct CDR3 sequences, under 8.5% of them singletons. Sequenced material: lung tumor tissue, taken at surgery. The source is a male donor with early-stage non-small cell lung cancer.

The CDR3 nucleotides read TGTGCCAGCAGCCGCACACAGGGGCGGACCGGGGAGCTGTTTTTT. Protein product: CASSRTQGRTGELFF. The V gene is TRBV9, the J gene TRBJ2-2, with 7 bases aligning to TRBD1. In germline, CDR1 is SGDLS, CDR2 YYNGEE. The V segment lost 4 bases and the J segment 5 bases; nucleotides outside the gene matches: 8. CDR3 length: 15 amino acids.